This TCR beta chain is drawn from a study of blood T cell repertoires in COVID-19. Study overall: The analysed material was cDNA or gDNA that came from T cells, B-cell-depleted T cells, or PBMCs.

The germline gives CDR1 GTSNPN, CDR2 SVGIG (reference sequence). The CDR3 sequence is 13 residues long. V was pared by 1 base and J by 5 bases, with 5 bases of the junction left unmatched. While infection was still active, Seattle patients were enrolled and then followed longitudinally. Under the authors' procedure: Reference gene primer amplification gave estimated nucleated cell counts. Sequencing was performed with immunoSEQ multiplex PCR; in TCRdb, only in-frame clones are kept and a portion is missing. V and J calls and clone size are given by that table; D and trimming were obtained from the DNA. Among about 150,000 clones listed, 84% were seen once.

Sequenced material: peripheral blood. The V and J genes are TRBV30 and TRBJ2-7; 7 bases match TRBD1. This clonotype originated in a woman of 80 years or more with COVID-19, enrolled during active disease. The CDR3 bases are TGTGCCTGGAGTGGTTACAGGGGACACGAGCAGTACTTC. Translating gives CAWSGYRGHEQYF.